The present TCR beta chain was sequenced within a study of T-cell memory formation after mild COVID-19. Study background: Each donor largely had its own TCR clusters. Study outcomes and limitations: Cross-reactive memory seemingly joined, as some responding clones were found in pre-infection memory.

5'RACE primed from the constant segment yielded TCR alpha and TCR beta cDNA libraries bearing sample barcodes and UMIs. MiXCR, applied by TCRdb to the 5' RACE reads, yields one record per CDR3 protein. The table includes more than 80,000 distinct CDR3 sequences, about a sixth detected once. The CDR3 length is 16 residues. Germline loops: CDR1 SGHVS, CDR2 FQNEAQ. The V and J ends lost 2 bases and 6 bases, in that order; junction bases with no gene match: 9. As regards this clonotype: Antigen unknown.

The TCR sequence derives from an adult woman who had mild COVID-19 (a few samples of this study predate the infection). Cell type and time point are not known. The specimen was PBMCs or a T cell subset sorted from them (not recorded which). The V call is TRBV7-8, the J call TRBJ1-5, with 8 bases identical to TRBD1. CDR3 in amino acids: CASSLLRTGTSQPQHF. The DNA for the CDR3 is TGTGCCAGCAGCTTACTTCGGACAGGGACCTCTCAGCCCCAGCATTTT.